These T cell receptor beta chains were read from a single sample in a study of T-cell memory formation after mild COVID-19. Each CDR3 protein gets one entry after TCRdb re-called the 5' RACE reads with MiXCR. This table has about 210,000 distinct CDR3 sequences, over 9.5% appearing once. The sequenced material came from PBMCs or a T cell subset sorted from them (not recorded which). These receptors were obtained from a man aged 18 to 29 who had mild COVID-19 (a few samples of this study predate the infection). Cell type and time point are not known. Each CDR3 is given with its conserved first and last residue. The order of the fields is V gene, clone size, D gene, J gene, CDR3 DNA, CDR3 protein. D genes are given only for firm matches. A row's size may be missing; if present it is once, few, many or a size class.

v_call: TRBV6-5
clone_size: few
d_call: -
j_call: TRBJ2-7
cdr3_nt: TGTGCCAGCAGTTACTACCTTAGAGGTGAGCAGTACTTC
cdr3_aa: CASSYYLRGEQYF

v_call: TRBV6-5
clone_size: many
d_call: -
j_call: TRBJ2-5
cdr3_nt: TGTGCCAGCAGTTACTGGGGGCACAGGAGAGAGACCCAGTACTTC
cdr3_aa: CASSYWGHRRETQYF

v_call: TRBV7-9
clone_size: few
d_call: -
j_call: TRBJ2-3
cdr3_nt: TGTGCCAGCAGCTTAAGTTTAGGTACGCAGTATTTT
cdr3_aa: CASSLSLGTQYF

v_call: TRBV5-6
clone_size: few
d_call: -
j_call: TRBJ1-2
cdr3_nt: TGTGCCAGCAGCTTGTCGCTTAGTGGCTACACCTTC
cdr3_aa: CASSLSLSGYTF

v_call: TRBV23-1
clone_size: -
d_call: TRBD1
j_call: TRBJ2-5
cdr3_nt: TGCGCCAGCAGTCGACCGGGACAGGGTGGACAAGAGACCCAGTACTTC
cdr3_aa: CASSRPGQGGQETQYF

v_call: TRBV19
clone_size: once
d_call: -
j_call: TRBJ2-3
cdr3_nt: TGTGCGGTACAGGCCACTAGCACAGATACGCAGTATTTT
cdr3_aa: CAVQATSTDTQYF

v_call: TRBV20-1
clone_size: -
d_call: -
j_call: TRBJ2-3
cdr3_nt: TGCAGTGCTAGGGAACGGGGGCCAGGACAAAGCACAGATACGCAGTATTTT
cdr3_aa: CSARERGPGQSTDTQYF

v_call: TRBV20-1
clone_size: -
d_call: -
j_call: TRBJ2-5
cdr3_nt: TGCAGTGCTAGAGGGGGGGGCGTAAAGACCCAGTACTTC
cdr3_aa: CSARGGGVKTQYF

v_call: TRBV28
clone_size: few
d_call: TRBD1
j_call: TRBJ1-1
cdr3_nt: TGTGCCAGCAGTACTACTGCGACAGGGGGAGTTCGAGCTTTCTTT
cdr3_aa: CASSTTATGGVRAFF

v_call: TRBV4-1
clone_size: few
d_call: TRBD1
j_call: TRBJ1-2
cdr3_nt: TGCGCCAGCAGCCAAGCCGGGACAGGGGCATCTAACTATGGCTACACCTTC
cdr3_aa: CASSQAGTGASNYGYTF